The 24 T cell receptor beta chains listed next were all sequenced from one sample in a study of OX40 agonist ivuxolimab in advanced cancers. Repertoires were generated with immunoSEQ multiplex PCR, while TCRdb's copy carries only in-frame clones and drops some. The data contain 10,000 to 13,000 clones, around 78% of them singletons. Specimen: CD4+ or CD8+ T cells sorted from blood, collected in a trial of the OX40 agonist ivuxolimab. These receptors were taken from an adult with an advanced solid tumor such as melanoma, head and neck, liver or kidney cancer.

V is TRBV18 and J is TRBJ1-1, with D uncertain. Germline loops: CDR1 KGHSH, CDR2 LQKENI. With 4 bases removed from V and 3 bases from J, the gap between germline ends came to 12 bases. CDR3 length: 14 amino acids. The DNA of the CDR3 is TGTGCCAGCTCACGGAAAGAGGGAGACACTGAAGCTTTCTTT. Its translation: CASSRKEGDTEAFF.

This clone was observed a single time. The CDR3 nucleotides read TGTGCCAGCAGCACTAGCGGGAGCTCCTACAATGAGCAGTTCTTC. Amino acids: CASSTSGSSYNEQFF. This chain joins TRBV6-5 and TRBJ2-1, with 11 bases aligning to TRBD2. The CDR3 sequence is 15 residues long. The V gene end was trimmed by 6 bases and the J gene end by 0 bases; junction bases not matched to a gene: 1. Germline CDR1 MNHEY, CDR2 SVGAGI.

The table lists this clone with a count of one. The gene calls are TRBV10-3 and TRBJ1-3; no reliable D call. This CDR3 spans 11 amino acids. V was cut by 6 bases and J by 2 bases, with 2 bases left in between. Germline CDR1 and CDR2: ENHRY and SYGVKD. The CDR3 bases are TGTGCCATCAGCGCTGGAAACACCATATATTTT. This codes for CAISAGNTIYF.

The chain joins TRBV27 to TRBJ2-7, with 8 bases lining up with TRBD2. Germline V gene sequence: CDR1 MNHEY, CDR2 SMNVEV (reference sequence). The CDR3 spans 14 residues. Germline trimming cut 2 bases from V and 4 bases from J; bases unmatched to any gene: 4. The CDR3 sequence is CASSLVSSGYEQYF. CDR3 in DNA: TGTGCCAGCAGTTTAGTGTCTAGCGGGTACGAGCAGTACTTC.

The V call is TRBV6-5, the J call TRBJ2-1; D is uncertain. Between the trimmed V and J ends, which lost 0 bases and 2 bases, there was a span of 5 bases. Germline V gives CDR1 MNHEY, CDR2 SVGAGI. The CDR3 covers 14 residues. Here the CDR3 DNA reads TGTGCCAGCAGTTACTCAGCTACCTACAATGAGCAGTTCTTC. Translated: CASSYSATYNEQFF.

This rearrangement joins TRBV4-1 to TRBJ2-1; a possible D gene is TRBD2 (5 bases). This CDR3 contains 16 residues. Germline CDR1 is MGHRA and CDR2 is YSYEKL. Between the trimmed V and J ends, which lost 4 bases and 2 bases, there was a span of 15 bases. In DNA, the CDR3 is TGCGCCAGCAGCCTCTCTTTTGGGAGCGCCTACAATGAGCAGTTCTTC. The encoded protein is CASSLSFGSAYNEQFF.

The chain has TRBV28 and TRBJ2-2; 10 nucleotides line up with TRBD2. Germline trimming cut 5 bases from V and 4 bases from J; bases unmatched to any gene: 7. The CDR3 is made up of 16 amino acids. Germline V gives CDR1 MDHEN, CDR2 SYDVKM. CDR3 in DNA: TGTGCCAGCAGTGCTAGCGGGAGTCTCGGCACCGGGGAGCTGTTTTTT. It is translated as CASSASGSLGTGELFF.

The chain combines TRBV5-5 with TRBJ2-3, with unresolved D. Trimming left V 4 bases short and J 0 bases short, with 12 bases between. The CDR3 contains 15 residues. CDR1 and CDR2 from the germline V gene are SGHKS and YYEKEE (reference sequence). CDR3 region: CASSPKESSTDTQYF. CDR3 coding DNA: TGTGCCAGCAGCCCAAAGGAGTCTAGCACAGATACGCAGTATTTT. The variable domain in full, completed from reference TRBV5-5 and TRBJ2-3, reads DAGVTQSPTHLIKTRGQQVTLRCSPISGHKSVSWYQQVLGQGPQFIFQYYEKEERGRGNFPDRFSARQFPNYSSELNVNALLLGDSALYLCASSPKESSTDTQYFGPGTRLTVL.

DNA of the CDR3: TGCGCCAGCAGCCAACGGGGTAGAAATGCCGGGGAGCTGTTTTTT. Amino acid sequence: CASSQRGRNAGELFF. The J gene is TRBJ2-2, the V gene TRBV5-1, with a possible D match to TRBD2 (5 bases). Germline V gene sequence: CDR1 SGHRS, CDR2 YFSETQ. There are 15 residues in the CDR3. V lost 4 bases and J lost 6, with 16 bases in between.

Only one count was recorded for this clone. This chain joins TRBV4-1 and TRBJ2-7, with 7 bases identical to TRBD2. The CDR3 sequence is 15 residues long. V was clipped by 6 bases and J by 0 bases; unmatched bases: 8. The germline gives CDR1 MGHRA, CDR2 YSYEKL. CDR3 coding DNA: TGCGCCAGCAGTCTGAGGGCTAGCGGCTCCTACGAGCAGTACTTC. Translating gives CASSLRASGSYEQYF.

The CDR3 DNA reads TGTGCCAGCAGCCCATCCCGTACGGGACTAAATGATGGCTACACCTTC. This translates into CASSPSRTGLNDGYTF. This chain uses TRBV7-9 with TRBJ1-2, with D perhaps matching TRBD1 (5 bases). Germline CDR1 is SEHNR and CDR2 is FQNEAQ (reference sequence). V was shortened by 5 bases and J by 6 bases, with 22 bases between the two germline ends. The CDR3 length is 16 residues. Using reference TRBV7-9 and TRBJ1-2 for the parts outside the CDR3, the full variable domain is DTGVSQNPRHKITKRGQNVTFRCDPISEHNRLYWYRQTLGQGPEFLTYFQNEAQLEKSRLLSDRFSAERPKGSFSTLEIQRTEQGDSAMYLCASSPSRTGLNDGYTFGSGTRLTVV.

The rearrangement joins TRBV10-3 to TRBJ2-7, with TRBD1 matching over 9 bases. The CDR3 is 14 amino acids. In germline, CDR1 is ENHRY, CDR2 SYGVKD. With V trimmed by 7 bases and J by 5 bases, 9 bases remained unmatched. The CDR3 reads CAITRTGGLDEQYF. The CDR3 bases are TGTGCCATCACAAGAACAGGGGGCCTAGACGAGCAGTACTTC.

The table lists this clone with a few counts. The V call is TRBV28, the J call TRBJ1-5, with D possibly matching TRBD1 (6 bases). The CDR3 is 15 residues long. In germline, CDR1 is MDHEN, CDR2 SYDVKM. With 8 bases removed from V and 7 bases from J, the gap between germline ends came to 21 bases. The CDR3 region has the DNA TGTGCCAGCCTCTCCCCTGGGGGCGCGGGGCAGCCCCAGCATTTT. Its translation is CASLSPGGAGQPQHF.

The chain recombines TRBV6-1 with TRBJ2-7, with TRBD2 matching 9 bases. This CDR3 has 15 amino acids. The V gene's germline CDR1 is MNHNS and CDR2 SASEGT. Germline trimming cut 4 bases from V and 2 bases from J; bases unmatched to any gene: 6. The CDR3 loop reads CASSGLAGAPYEQYF. The CDR3 DNA is TGTGCCAGCAGTGGGTTAGCGGGGGCCCCCTACGAGCAGTACTTC.

This clone has a single count. This sequence joins TRBV28 and TRBJ2-7; maybe TRBD1 (6 bases). With 3 bases removed from V and 3 bases from J, the gap between germline ends came to 15 bases. The CDR3 covers 15 residues. Germline CDR1 reads MDHEN; CDR2 reads SYDVKM. This CDR3 is CASSFPRTALYEQYF. The CDR3 DNA reads as TGTGCCAGCAGTTTTCCCCGGACAGCACTCTACGAGCAGTACTTC.

The V gene is TRBV2, the J gene TRBJ1-5, with no clear D. CDR3 length: 13 residues. V dropped 3 bases and J dropped 4 bases, with 7 bases sitting between them. From germline, CDR1 is SNHLY and CDR2 FYNNEI. The CDR3 sequence: CASSDLENQPQHF. The CDR3 DNA reads as TGTGCCAGCAGTGATCTGGAAAATCAGCCCCAGCATTTT.

V and J are TRBV2 and TRBJ2-2; 8 bases align to TRBD1. Looked up from germline, CDR1 is SNHLY and CDR2 is FYNNEI. There are 16 residues in the CDR3. The junction had 7 bases not matched to a gene; V was cut back by 3 bases and J by 4 bases. CDR3 sequence: CASSDLGTGSTGELFF. For the CDR3, the DNA is TGTGCCAGCAGTGACCTTGGGACAGGTAGCACCGGGGAGCTGTTTTTT.

The rearrangement uses TRBV5-6 and TRBJ2-7; 9 nucleotides align to TRBD2. V lost 2 bases, J lost 0 bases, and 6 bases stayed unmatched. The CDR3 runs 16 residues. Per germline, CDR1 SGHDT and CDR2 YYEEEE. CDR3 loop: CASSFLSGRFSYEQYF. DNA of the CDR3: TGTGCCAGCAGCTTCCTCAGCGGGAGGTTCTCCTACGAGCAGTACTTC.

The J gene is TRBJ2-3, the V gene TRBV28; D might be TRBD1 (7 bases). The germline V gene encodes CDR1 MDHEN and CDR2 SYDVKM. Trimming shortened V by 6 bases and J by 0 bases, and 16 bases separated the two germline ends. The CDR3 extends over 16 amino acids. In DNA, the CDR3 is TGTGCCAGCAGCCGGAGGGGGCACCCTAGCACAGATACGCAGTATTTT. This gives the protein CASSRRGHPSTDTQYF.

This clone was observed once. V and J are TRBV2 and TRBJ2-7, with 16 bases aligning to TRBD2. After removal of 1 base from V and 3 bases from J, the junction contained 3 bases not matched to a gene. The CDR3 covers 17 residues. Germline CDR1 reads SNHLY; CDR2 reads FYNNEI. The chain's CDR3 is CASSEEGLAGGIYEQYF. The CDR3 DNA is TGTGCCAGCAGTGAAGAGGGACTAGCGGGAGGGATCTACGAGCAGTACTTC.

The rearrangement uses TRBV6-5 and TRBJ1-1, with D hard to call. Trimming removed 6 bases from V and 2 bases from J, with 13 bases in between. CDR3 length equals 14 residues. In germline, CDR1 is MNHEY, CDR2 SVGAGI. CDR3 protein: CASSPGGRNTEAFF. The DNA for the CDR3 is TGTGCCAGCAGCCCGGGTGGGCGTAACACTGAAGCTTTCTTT.

The chain links TRBV28 to TRBJ1-1; D gene uncertain. The V and J ends lost 2 bases and 1 base respectively, with 8 bases between them. The CDR3 consists of 14 residues. Germline assignment: CDR1 MDHEN and CDR2 SYDVKM. CDR3 in DNA: TGTGCCAGCAGTTTAATAGGGTCGAACACTGAAGCTTTCTTT. Its protein product is CASSLIGSNTEAFF.

The rearrangement links TRBV9 to TRBJ2-1; 12 bases are shared with TRBD1. Germline values: CDR1 SGDLS, CDR2 YYNGEE. The V and J ends lost 0 bases and 10 bases, in that order; junction bases with no gene match: 11. The CDR3 runs to 17 residues. DNA of the CDR3: TGTGCCAGCAGCGTAGGAGGGACAGGGGGCGCATGGGGCGAGCAGTTCTTC. Residues: CASSVGGTGGAWGEQFF. Complete variable domain (other parts from reference TRBV9 and TRBJ2-1): DSGVTQTPKHLITATGQRVTLRCSPRSGDLSVYWYQQSLDQGLQFLIQYYNGEERAKGNILERFSAQQFPDLHSELNLSSLELGDSALYFCASSVGGTGGAWGEQFFGPGTRLTVL.

The rearrangement joins TRBV7-9 to TRBJ2-1; the D gene is possibly TRBD2 (6 bases). This CDR3 has 13 amino acids. Trimming shortened V by 7 bases and J by 7 bases, and 14 bases separated the two germline ends. The germline CDR1 and CDR2 sequences are SEHNR and FQNEAQ (reference sequence). CDR3 in DNA: TGTGCCAGCACCCCGGCGGCGGGGAATGAGCAGTTCTTC. This encodes CASTPAAGNEQFF.